The source of this T cell receptor (beta chain) is a study of early T cells in non-severe SARS-CoV-2 infection. Turning to the study itself: Chains were not paired, and sequencing was done on bulk RNA from unsorted whole blood. The study, taken as a whole, reports: Lookups in VDJdb leaned toward anti-spike CD8 responses and missed private and CD4 specificities.

Per germline, CDR1 SQVTM and CDR2 ANQGSEA. The CDR3 runs 12 residues. Unmatched junction bases numbered 2, after V lost 2 bases and J lost 5 bases. Individual cDNA molecules each received unique molecular identifiers attached to them. TCRdb reanalysed the 5' RACE reads using MiXCR and keeps one entry per CDR3 protein. The sample has around 37,000 distinct CDR3 sequences; about 10% are singletons. This clonotype was counted ten times or more. As yet, its antigen is unknown. The V gene is TRBV29-1, the J gene TRBJ2-5; 7 bases fit TRBD2. Sequencing used whole blood. The TCR was taken from an adult who was a healthcare worker with PCR-confirmed SARS-CoV-2 infection or an uninfected control (not recorded which). The CDR3 sequence: CSVERGDETQYF. CDR3 DNA: TGCAGCGTTGAACGGGGGGATGAGACCCAGTACTTC.